This is a list of T cell receptor beta chains from one sample in a study of T cell changes during pregnancy in multiple sclerosis. Repertoires were generated with immunoSEQ multiplex PCR, while TCRdb's copy carries only in-frame clones and drops some. Among roughly 80,000 clones listed, just over 90% were seen once. The sequences come from peripheral blood, collected after pregnancy. The origin of the receptors is a female donor in good health, enrolled as a control in a pregnancy study. Each CDR3 is given with its conserved first and last residue. The D gene is left open where the match is weak. For some rows the clone size is stated as once, few or many, or as a class when expanded; others skip it.

NA TRBJ2-5 TRBV19 NA TGTGCCAGTCCTCCCGGGACCCAGTACTTC CASPPGTQYF
NA TRBJ1-6 TRBV25-1 NA TGTGCCAGCAGTGAAATTTCTTGGACTGGACCCCTCCACTTT CASSEISWTGPLHF
NA TRBJ2-7 TRBV5-1 TRBD1 TGCGCCAGCAGCCTGGGGACAGGGGGGGACGAGCAGTACTTC CASSLGTGGDEQYF
NA TRBJ2-7 TRBV28 NA TGTGCCAGCCGGGTAGCCTACGAGCAGTACTTC CASRVAYEQYF
once TRBJ1-2 TRBV7-9 NA TGTGCCAGCAGCTGGGCAGCAACCTCGGGGGGCTACACCTTC CASSWAATSGGYTF
NA TRBJ1-5 TRBV19 NA TGTGCCAGTTCCGCGGGACCTAGCAATCAGCCCCAGCATTTT CASSAGPSNQPQHF
few TRBJ1-5 TRBV6-1 NA TGTGCCAGCAGTGAGGTAGGGGACAATCAGCCCCAGCATTTT CASSEVGDNQPQHF
NA TRBJ1-2 TRBV5-6 TRBD1 TGTGCCAGCAGCTCGGACAGGGACTATGGCTACACCTTC CASSSDRDYGYTF
NA TRBJ2-5 TRBV7-2 NA TGTGCCAGCAGCTTATCACGGGGTTTGGGGACCCAGTACTTC CASSLSRGLGTQYF
NA TRBJ1-1 TRBV2 TRBD1 TGTGCCAGCAGGAAAGAAGGGACAGCAAACACTGAAGCTTTCTTT CASRKEGTANTEAFF
NA TRBJ1-4 TRBV2 NA TGTGCCAGCAGTGAGAGGGGGGGATATTCAACTAATGAAAAACTGTTTTTT CASSERGGYSTNEKLFF
NA TRBJ2-7 TRBV5-8 TRBD1 TGTGCCAGCAACCTCCGACAGGGCTACGAGCAGTACTTC CASNLRQGYEQYF
NA TRBJ2-5 TRBV7-8 NA TGTGCCAGCAGCCCAGAAAGGGGTTCCCAAGAGACCCAGTACTTC CASSPERGSQETQYF
once TRBJ2-2 TRBV7-2 NA TGTGCCAGCAGCATAGTGGGCGGGATAAACACCGGGGAGCTGTTTTTT CASSIVGGINTGELFF
NA TRBJ2-3 TRBV4-3 NA TGCGCCAGCAGCCAAGATTTCGGGAATACGCAGTATTTT CASSQDFGNTQYF
NA TRBJ2-1 TRBV5-5 NA TGTGCCAGCAGCGGCCCCGGAGCCAATGAGCAGTTCTTC CASSGPGANEQFF
NA TRBJ2-1 TRBV11-1 TRBD2 TGTGCCAGCAGCTACAGCGCGCGGGAGTCCCCTCATGAGCAGTTCTTC CASSYSARESPHEQFF
NA TRBJ1-1 TRBV7-9 TRBD1 TGTGCCAGCAGCTTGACAGGGGCTTTGAACACTGAAGCTTTCTTT CASSLTGALNTEAFF
few TRBJ2-1 TRBV18 TRBD2 TGTGCCAGCTCACCCTCTCTAGCGGGGGGACCCTACAATGAGCAGTTCTTC CASSPSLAGGPYNEQFF
NA TRBJ1-5 TRBV28 NA TGTGCCAGCACCGTTAATCGAGATCAGCCCCAGCATTTT CASTVNRDQPQHF